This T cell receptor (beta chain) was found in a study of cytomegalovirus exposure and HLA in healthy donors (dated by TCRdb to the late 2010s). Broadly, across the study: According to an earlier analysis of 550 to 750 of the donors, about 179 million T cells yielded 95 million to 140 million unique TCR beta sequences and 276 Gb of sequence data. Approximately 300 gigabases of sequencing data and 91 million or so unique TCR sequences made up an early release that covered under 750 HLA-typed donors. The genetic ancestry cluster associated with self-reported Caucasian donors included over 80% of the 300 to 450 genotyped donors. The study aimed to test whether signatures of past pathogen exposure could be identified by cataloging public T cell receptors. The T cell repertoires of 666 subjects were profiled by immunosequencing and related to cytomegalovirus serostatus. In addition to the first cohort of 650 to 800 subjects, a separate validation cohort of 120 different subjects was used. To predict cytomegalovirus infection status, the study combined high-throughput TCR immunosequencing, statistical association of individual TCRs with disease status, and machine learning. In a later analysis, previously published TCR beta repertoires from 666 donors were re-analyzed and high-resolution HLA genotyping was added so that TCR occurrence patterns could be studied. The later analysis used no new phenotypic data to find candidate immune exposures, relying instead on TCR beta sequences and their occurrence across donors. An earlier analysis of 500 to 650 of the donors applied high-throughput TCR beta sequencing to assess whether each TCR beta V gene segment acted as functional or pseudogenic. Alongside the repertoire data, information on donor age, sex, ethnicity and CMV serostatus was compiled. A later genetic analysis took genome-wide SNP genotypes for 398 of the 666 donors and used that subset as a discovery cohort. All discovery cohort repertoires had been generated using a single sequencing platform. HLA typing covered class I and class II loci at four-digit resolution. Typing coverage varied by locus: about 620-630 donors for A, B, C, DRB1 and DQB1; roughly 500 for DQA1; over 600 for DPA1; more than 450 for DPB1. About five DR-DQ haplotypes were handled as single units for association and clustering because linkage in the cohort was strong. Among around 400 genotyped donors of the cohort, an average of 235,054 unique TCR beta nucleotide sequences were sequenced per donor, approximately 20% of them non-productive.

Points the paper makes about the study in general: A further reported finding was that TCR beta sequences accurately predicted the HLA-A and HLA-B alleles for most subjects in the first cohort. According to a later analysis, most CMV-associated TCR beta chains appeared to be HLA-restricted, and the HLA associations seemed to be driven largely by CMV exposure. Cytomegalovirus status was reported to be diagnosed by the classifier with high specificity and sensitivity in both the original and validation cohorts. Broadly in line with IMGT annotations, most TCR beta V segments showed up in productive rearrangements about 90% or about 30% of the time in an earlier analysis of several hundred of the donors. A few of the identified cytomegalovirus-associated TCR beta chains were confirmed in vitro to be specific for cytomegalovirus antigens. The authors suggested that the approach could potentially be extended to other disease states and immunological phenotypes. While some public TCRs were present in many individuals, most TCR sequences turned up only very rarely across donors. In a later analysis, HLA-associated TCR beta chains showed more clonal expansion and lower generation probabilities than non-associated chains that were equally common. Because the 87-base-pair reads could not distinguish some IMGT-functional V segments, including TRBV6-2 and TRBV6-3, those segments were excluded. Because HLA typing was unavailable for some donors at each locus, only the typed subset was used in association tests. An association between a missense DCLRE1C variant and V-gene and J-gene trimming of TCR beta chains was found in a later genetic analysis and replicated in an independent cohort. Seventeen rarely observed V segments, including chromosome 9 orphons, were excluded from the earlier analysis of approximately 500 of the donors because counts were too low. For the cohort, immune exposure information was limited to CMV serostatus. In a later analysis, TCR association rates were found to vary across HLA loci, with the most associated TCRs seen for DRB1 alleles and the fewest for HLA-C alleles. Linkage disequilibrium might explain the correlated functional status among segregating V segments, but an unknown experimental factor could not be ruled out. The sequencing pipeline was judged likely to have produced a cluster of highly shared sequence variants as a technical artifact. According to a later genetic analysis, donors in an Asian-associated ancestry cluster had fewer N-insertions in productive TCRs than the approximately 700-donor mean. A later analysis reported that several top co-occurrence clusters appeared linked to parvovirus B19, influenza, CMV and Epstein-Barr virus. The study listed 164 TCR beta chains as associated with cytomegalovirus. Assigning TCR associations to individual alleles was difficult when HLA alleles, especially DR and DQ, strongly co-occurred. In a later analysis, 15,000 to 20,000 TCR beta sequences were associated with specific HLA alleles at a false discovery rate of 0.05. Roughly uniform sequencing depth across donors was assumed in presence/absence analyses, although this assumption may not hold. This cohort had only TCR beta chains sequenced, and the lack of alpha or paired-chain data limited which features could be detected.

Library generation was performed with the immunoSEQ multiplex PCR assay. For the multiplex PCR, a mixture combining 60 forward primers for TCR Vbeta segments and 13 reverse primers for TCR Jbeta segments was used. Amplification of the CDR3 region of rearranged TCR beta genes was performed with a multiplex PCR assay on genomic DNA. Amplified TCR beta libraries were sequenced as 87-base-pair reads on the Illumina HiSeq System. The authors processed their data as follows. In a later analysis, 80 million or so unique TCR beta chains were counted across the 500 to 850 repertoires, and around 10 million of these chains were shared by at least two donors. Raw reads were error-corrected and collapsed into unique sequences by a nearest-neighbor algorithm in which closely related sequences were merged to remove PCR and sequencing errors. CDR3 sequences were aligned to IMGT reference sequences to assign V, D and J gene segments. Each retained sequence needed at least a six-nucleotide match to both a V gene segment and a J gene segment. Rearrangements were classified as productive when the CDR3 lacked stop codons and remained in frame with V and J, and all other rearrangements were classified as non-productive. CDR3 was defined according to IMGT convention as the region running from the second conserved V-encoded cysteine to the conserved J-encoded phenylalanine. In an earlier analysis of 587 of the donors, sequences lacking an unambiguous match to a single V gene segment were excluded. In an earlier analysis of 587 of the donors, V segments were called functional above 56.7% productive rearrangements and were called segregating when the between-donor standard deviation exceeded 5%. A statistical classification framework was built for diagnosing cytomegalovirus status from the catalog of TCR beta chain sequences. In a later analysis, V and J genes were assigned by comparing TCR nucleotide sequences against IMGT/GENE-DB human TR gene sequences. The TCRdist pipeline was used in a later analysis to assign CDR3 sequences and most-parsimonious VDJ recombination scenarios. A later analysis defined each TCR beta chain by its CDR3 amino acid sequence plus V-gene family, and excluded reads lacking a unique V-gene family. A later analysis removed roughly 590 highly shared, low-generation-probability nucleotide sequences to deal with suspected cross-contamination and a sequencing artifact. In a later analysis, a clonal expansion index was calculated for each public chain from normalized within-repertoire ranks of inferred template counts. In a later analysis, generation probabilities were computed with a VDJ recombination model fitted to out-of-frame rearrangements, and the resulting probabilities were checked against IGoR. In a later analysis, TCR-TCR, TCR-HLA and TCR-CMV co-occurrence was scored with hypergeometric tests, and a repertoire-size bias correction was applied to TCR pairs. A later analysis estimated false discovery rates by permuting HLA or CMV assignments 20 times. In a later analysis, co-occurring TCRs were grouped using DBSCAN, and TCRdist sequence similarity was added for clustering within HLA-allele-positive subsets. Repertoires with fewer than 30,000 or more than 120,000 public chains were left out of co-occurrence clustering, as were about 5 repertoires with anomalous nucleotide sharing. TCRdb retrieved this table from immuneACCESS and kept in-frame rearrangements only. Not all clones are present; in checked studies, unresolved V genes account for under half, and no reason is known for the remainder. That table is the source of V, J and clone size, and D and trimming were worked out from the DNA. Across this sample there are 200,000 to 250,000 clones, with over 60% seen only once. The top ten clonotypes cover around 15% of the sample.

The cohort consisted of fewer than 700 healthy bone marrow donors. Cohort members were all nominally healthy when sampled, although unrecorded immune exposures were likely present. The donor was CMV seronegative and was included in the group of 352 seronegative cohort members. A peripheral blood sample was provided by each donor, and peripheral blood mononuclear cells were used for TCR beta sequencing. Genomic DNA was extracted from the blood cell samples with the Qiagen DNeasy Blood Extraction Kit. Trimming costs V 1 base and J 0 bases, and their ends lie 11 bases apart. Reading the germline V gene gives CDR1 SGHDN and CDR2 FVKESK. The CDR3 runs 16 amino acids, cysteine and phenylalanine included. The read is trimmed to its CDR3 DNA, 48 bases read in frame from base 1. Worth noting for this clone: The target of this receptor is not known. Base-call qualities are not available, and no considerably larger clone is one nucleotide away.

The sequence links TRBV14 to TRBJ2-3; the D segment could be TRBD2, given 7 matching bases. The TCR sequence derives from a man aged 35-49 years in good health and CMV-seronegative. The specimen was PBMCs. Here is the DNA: TGTGCCAGCAGCCAAGTCGGGGGGCCTAGCACAGATACGCAGTATTTT. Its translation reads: CASSQVGGPSTDTQYF.